A selection of T cell receptor beta chains follows, all from one sample in a study of blood T cell repertoires in COVID-19. TCRdb's copy holds only in-frame clones and misses some; the assay was immunoSEQ multiplex PCR. Seen here are approximately 350,000 clones, 70% to 90% observed once, and the top ten hold about 3%. The specimen sequenced was peripheral blood. The source of these receptors is a woman aged 25 to 39 with COVID-19, enrolled during active disease. Each CDR3 is given with its conserved first and last residue. A D gene is named only where the DNA matches it firmly. Part of the rows lack a size; the others show once, few, many or a class for expanded clones.

cdr3_nt cdr3_aa j_call v_call cdr3_length d_call clone_size
TGTGCCAGCAGCTCGGACTCGGGAAACACCGGGGAGCTGTTTTTT CASSSDSGNTGELFF TRBJ2-2 TRBV7-2 15 NA NA
TGTGCCAGCAGTCGGACAGGGGGGTATGGCTACACCTTC CASSRTGGYGYTF TRBJ1-2 TRBV6-5 13 TRBD1 NA
TGTGCCAGCAGCCTTGGACAGGGGAACTACAATGAGCAGTTCTTC CASSLGQGNYNEQFF TRBJ2-1 TRBV3-1/TRBV3-2 15 TRBD1 NA
TGTGCCAGCAGTCACCGTGGGACAGGCGGGAATCAGCCCCAGCATTTT CASSHRGTGGNQPQHF TRBJ1-5 TRBV6-2/TRBV6-3 16 TRBD1 NA
TGTGCCAGCAGCCAAGCATCGGGTGGCTACAATGAGCAGTTCTTC CASSQASGGYNEQFF TRBJ2-1 TRBV3-1/TRBV3-2 15 NA NA
TGTGCCAGCAGTCCCGGGACTACCTGGGAGACCCAGTACTTC CASSPGTTWETQYF TRBJ2-5 TRBV2 14 TRBD2 NA
TGTGCCAGCAGCTCCAGGGACAGCCAAGAGACCCAGTACTTC CASSSRDSQETQYF TRBJ2-5 TRBV11-3 14 TRBD1 NA
TGTGCCAGCAGCCGAGATACTAGCACGGAGACCCAGTACTTC CASSRDTSTETQYF TRBJ2-5 TRBV7-8 14 NA NA
TGTGCCAGCAGCTTAGCGCGAGGAGATACGCAGTATTTT CASSLARGDTQYF TRBJ2-3 TRBV7-2 13 NA once
TGTGCCAGCAGCGCCGGGACAGGGGGGAATGAGCAGTTCTTC CASSAGTGGNEQFF TRBJ2-1 TRBV3-1/TRBV3-2 14 TRBD1 once
TGCGCCAGCAGCCCCGGGGACAGGGTGGGCACTGAAGCTTTCTTT CASSPGDRVGTEAFF TRBJ1-1 TRBV5-1 15 TRBD1 NA
TGTGCCAGCAGCTTAGGGTCAGGCAACACTGAAGCTTTCTTT CASSLGSGNTEAFF TRBJ1-1 TRBV11-2 14 NA NA